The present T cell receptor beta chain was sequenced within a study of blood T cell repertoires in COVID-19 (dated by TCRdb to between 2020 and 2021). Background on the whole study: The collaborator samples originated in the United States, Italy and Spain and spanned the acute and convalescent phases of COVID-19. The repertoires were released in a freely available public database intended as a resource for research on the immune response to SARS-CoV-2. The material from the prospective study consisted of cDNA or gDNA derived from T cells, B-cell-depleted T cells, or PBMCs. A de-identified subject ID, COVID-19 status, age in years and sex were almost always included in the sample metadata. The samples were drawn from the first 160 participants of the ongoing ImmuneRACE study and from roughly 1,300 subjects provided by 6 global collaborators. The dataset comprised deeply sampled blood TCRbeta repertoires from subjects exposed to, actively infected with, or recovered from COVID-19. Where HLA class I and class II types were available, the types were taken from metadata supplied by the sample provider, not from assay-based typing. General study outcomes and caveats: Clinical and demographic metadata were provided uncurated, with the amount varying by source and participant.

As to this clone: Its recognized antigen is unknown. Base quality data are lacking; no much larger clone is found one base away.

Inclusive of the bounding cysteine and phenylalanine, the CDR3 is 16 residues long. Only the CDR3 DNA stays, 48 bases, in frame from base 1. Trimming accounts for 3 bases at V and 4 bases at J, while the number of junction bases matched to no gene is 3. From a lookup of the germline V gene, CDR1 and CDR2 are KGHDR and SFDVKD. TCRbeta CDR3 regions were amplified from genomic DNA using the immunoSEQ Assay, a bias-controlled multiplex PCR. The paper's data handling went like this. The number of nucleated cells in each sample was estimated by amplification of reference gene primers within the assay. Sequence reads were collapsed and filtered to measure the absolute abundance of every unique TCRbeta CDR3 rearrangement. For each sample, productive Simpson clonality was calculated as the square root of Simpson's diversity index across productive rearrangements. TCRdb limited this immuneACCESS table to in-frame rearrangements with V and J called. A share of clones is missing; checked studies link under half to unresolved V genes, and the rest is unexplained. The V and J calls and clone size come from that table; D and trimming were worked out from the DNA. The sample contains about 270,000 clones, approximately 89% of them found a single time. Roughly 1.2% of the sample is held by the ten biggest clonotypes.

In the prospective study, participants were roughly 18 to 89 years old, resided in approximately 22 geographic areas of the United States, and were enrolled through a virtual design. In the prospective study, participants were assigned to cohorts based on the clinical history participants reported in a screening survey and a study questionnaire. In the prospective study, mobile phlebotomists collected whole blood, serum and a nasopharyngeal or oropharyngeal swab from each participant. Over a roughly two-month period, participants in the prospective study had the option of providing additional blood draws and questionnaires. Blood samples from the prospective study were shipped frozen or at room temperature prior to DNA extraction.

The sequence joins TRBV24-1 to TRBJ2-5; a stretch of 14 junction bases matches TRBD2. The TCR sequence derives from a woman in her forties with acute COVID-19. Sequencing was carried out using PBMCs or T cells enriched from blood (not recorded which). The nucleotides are TGTGCCACCAGTGATCCGGGACTAGCGGGAGCAGAGACCCAGTACTTC. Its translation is CATSDPGLAGAETQYF.